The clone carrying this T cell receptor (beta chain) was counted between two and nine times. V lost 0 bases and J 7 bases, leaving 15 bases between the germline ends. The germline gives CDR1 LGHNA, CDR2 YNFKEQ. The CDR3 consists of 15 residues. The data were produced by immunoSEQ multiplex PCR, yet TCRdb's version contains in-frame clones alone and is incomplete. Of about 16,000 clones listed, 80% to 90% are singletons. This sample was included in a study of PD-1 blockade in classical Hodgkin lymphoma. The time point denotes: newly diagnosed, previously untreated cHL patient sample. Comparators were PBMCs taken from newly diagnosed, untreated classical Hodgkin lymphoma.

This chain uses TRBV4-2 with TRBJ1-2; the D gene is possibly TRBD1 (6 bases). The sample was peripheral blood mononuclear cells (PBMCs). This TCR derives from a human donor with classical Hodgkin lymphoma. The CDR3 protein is CASSQDWGAGGGYTF. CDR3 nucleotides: TGTGCCAGCAGCCAAGATTGGGGGGCCGGGGGTGGCTACACCTTC.